Included here is one TCR beta chain sequence, with context. The target of this receptor is not known. This receptor is murine, so its gene names and germline sequences reflect the mouse genome. From the germline J gene comes the end of the CDR3, since the read stops 1 residue before it. Reading the germline V gene (reference sequence) gives CDR1 LGHNA and CDR2 YNLKQL. Trimming takes 4 bases off V and 7 bases off J; junction bases not matched to a gene: 6. Spanning cysteine to phenylalanine, the CDR3 consists of 15 amino acids. Part of the CDR3 DNA is given, 42 bases translated from base 1. The receptor library was made with the immunoSEQ multiplex PCR assay. Adaptive Biotechnologies performed TCRbeta CDR3 sequencing at survey depth and reported CDR3 sequences, V/J genes, productive frequency, and template counts. TCR beta CDR3 regions were amplified from genomic DNA rather than RNA. The authors processed their data as follows. Jensen-Shannon divergence served to quantify pairwise repertoire overlap between tissues, with 0 meaning identical and 1 meaning complete divergence. Tissues were grouped by single-linkage agglomerative hierarchical clustering of pairwise JSD values, and the clustering results were shown as dendrograms. GLIPH2 was applied to all patient samples using simulation_depth 1000, kmer_min_depth 3, and cdr3_length_cutoff 8, and only groups with more than two unique CDR3s were retained. In a standardized tissue-overlap score, Jaccard GLIPH-group overlap across patients was extrapolated to a standard repertoire size of 1000 clones. Linear mixed-effect models, with tissue as a fixed effect and individual as a random effect, were used to test how diversity related to clinical or experimental variables. TCRdb took this table from immuneACCESS and kept in-frame rearrangements with V and J called. Such tables lack part of the clones; where checked against another copy, unresolved V genes explain under half of the gap, and the rest is unexplained. D and trimming come from the DNA, and the V and J calls and clone size come from that table. The sample has about 50,000 clones on record, less than 75% of them singletons. About 0.7% of the sample is in the top ten clones.

The data are from a study of tissue T cells after allogeneic stem cell transplantation (dated by TCRdb to 2022 to 2024). Broadly, across the study: The study profiled TCR beta repertoires across many tissues from research autopsies of patients with and without GVHD, plus mouse models of GVHD. The human part of the study was a prospective observational study with no blinding and no randomization. What the research found in general, with its limitations: A small and clinically heterogeneous patient cohort was studied, and sampling depth was acknowledged as a limitation. The study did not establish which tissue TCRs were alloreactive or antigen-specific, and some clones may have been host cells that persisted. In both patients and mice, T cells from blood and spleen picked up only a limited part of the TCR repertoire that was detected in tissues. Within patients, how anatomically similar tissues were was a major factor shaping TCR repertoire composition, regardless of disease or transplant status. Few T cell clones were found to be shared across patients, but shared repertoire signatures across patients were revealed in a tissue-specific fashion by motif-based clustering.

Material: sorted cells pooled from one or two spleens. This sequence uses TRBV5 and TRBJ2-1; TRBD2 agrees with 11 junctional bases. This sequence was found in a pool of C57BL/6 mice in good health. This receptor has the CDR3 CASSLRLGGRAEQFF. The covered CDR3 bases are TGTGCCAGCAGCCTCAGACTGGGGGGGAGAGCTGAGCAGTTC.